This T cell receptor beta chain was found in a study of breast tumors, draining lymph nodes, adjacent tissues. TCRdb re-called the multiplex PCR reads with MiXCR, one entry per CDR3 protein. Here the sample spans 70,000 to 85,000 distinct CDR3 sequences, 15% to 20% being singletons. Axillary draining lymph nodes of breast cancer patients supplied the node samples. The length of the CDR3 is 15 residues. The germline V gene encodes CDR1 KGHSH and CDR2 LQKENI. J was trimmed by 8 bases and V by 5 bases; bases with no gene match: 11. The chain couples TRBV18 to TRBJ1-4; 7 nucleotides match TRBD1. Material for sequencing was axillary lymph node tissue. The clonotype was recovered from a female donor with breast cancer. Some clones in this sample may be carry-over from other donors' samples. The CDR3 spells CASSSGTVTGEKLFF. The CDR3 nucleotides are TGTGCCAGCTCATCGGGGACAGTCACGGGGGAAAAACTGTTTTTT.